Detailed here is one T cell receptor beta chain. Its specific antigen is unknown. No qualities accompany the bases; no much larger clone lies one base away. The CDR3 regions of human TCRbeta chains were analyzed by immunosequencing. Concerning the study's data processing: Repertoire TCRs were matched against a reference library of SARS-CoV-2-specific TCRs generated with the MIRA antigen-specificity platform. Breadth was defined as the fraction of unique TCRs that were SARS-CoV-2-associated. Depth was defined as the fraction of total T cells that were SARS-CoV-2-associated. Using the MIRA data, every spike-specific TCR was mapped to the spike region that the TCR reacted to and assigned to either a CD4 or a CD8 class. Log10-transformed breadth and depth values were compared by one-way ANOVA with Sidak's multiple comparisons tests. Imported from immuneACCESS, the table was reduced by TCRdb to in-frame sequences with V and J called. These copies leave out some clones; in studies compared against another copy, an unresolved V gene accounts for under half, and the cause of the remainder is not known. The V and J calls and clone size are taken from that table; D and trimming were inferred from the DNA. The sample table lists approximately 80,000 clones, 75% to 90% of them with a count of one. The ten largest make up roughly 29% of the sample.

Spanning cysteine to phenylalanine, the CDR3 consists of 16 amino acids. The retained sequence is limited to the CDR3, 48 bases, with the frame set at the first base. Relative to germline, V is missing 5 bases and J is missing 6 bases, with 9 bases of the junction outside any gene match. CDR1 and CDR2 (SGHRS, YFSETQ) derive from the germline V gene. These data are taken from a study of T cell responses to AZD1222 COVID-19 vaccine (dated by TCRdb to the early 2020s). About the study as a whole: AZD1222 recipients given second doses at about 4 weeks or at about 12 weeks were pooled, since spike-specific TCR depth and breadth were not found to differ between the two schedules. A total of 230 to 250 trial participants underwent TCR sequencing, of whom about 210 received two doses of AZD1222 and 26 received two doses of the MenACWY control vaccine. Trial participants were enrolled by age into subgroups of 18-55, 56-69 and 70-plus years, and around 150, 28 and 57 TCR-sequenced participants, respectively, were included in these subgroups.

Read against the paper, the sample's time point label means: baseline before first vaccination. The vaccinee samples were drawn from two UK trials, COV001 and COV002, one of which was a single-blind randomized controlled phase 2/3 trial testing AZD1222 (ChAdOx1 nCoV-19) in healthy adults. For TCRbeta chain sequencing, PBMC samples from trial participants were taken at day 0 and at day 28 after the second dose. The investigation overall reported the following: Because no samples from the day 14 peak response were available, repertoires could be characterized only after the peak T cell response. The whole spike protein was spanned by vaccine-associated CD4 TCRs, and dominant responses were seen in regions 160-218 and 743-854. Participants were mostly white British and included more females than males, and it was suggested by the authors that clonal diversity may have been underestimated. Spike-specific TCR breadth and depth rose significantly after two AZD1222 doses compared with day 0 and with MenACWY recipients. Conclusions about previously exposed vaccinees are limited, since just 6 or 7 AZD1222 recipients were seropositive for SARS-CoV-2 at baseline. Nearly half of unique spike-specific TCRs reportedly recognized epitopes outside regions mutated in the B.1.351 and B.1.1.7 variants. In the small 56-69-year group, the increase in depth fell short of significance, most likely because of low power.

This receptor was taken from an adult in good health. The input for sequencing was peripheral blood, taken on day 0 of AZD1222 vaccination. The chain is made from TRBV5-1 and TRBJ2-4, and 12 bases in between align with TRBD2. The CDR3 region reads CASRPLAGGPGNIQYF. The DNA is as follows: TGCGCCAGCAGACCGCTAGCGGGAGGGCCAGGAAACATTCAGTACTTC.